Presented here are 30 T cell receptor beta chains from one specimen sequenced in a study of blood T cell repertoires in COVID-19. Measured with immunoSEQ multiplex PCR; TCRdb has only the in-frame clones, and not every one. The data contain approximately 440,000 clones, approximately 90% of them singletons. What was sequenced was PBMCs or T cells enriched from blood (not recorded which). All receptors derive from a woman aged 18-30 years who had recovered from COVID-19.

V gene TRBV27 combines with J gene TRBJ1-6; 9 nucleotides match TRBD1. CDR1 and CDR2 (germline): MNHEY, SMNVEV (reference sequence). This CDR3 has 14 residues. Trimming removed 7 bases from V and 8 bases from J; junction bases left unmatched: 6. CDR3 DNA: TGTGCCAGCAACCCGGACAGGGGTGATTCACCCCTCCACTTT. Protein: CASNPDRGDSPLHF.

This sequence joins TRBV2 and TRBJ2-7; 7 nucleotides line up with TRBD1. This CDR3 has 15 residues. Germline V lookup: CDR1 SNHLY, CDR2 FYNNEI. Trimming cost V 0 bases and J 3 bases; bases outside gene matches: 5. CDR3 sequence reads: CASSEATGVYYEQYF. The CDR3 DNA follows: TGTGCCAGCAGTGAAGCAACAGGGGTATACTACGAGCAGTACTTC.

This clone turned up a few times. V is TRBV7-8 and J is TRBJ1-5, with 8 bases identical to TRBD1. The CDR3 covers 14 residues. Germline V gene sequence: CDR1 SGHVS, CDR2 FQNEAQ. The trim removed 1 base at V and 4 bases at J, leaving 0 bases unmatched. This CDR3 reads CASSLGQGNQPQHF. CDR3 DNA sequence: TGTGCCAGCAGCTTAGGACAGGGGAATCAGCCCCAGCATTTT.

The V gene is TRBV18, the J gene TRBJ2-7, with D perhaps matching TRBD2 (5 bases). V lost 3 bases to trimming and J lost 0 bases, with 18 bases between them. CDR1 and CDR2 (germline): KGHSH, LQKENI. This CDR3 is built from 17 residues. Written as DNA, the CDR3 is TGTGCCAGCTCACCGGGTGGAGGATCAGGTGACTCCTACGAGCAGTACTTC. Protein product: CASSPGGGSGDSYEQYF.

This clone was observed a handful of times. CDR3 sequence reads: CAWSSGQGASGYTF. The CDR3 DNA reads TGTGCCTGGAGTTCCGGACAGGGGGCCAGTGGCTACACCTTC. The rearrangement uses TRBV30 and TRBJ1-2; the match to TRBD1 covers 11 bases. In germline, CDR1 is GTSNPN, CDR2 SVGIG (reference sequence). The CDR3 has 14 amino acids. V shed 2 bases and J 7 bases; nucleotides not matched to a gene: 6.

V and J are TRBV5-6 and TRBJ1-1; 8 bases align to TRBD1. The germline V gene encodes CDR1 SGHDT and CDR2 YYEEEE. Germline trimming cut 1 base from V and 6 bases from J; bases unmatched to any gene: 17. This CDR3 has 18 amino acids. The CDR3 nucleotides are TGTGCCAGCAGCTTGTATTTCGGACAGGGAGGTCGGGGTGCTGAAGCTTTCTTT. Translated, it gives CASSLYFGQGGRGAEAFF.

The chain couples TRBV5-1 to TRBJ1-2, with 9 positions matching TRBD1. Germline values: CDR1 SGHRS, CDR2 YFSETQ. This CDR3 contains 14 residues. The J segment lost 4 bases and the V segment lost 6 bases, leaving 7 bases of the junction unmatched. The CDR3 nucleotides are TGCGCCAGCAATACACAGACAGGGGGCTATGGCTACACCTTC. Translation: CASNTQTGGYGYTF.

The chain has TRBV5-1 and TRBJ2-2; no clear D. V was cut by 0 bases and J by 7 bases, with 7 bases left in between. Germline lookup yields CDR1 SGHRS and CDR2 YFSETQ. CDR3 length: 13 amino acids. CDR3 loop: CASSLDGNGELFF. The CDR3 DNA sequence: TGCGCCAGCAGCTTGGACGGTAACGGGGAGCTGTTTTTT.

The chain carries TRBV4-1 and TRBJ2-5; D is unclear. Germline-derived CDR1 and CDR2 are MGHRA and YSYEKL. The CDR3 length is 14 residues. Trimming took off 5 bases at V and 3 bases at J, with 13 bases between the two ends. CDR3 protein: CASSSTARKETQYF. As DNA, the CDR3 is TGCGCCAGCAGCAGTACAGCCAGGAAAGAGACCCAGTACTTC.

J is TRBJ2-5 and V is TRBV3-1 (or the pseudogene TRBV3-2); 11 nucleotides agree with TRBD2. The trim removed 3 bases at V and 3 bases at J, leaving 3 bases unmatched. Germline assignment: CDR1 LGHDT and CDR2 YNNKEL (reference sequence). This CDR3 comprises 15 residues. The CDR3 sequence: CASSHTLAGEETQYF. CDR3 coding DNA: TGTGCCAGCAGCCACACACTAGCGGGGGAAGAGACCCAGTACTTC.

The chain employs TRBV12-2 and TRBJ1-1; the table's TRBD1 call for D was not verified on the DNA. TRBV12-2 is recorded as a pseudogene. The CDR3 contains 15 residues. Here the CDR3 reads CASRPPRGRRTEAFF. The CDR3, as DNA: TGTGCAAGTCGCCCCCCCAGGGGGCGCAGAACTGAAGCTTTCTTT.

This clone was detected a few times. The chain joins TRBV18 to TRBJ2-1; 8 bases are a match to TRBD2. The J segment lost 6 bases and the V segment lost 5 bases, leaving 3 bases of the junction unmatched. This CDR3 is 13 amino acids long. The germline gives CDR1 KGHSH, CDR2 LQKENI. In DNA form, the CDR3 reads TGTGCCAGCTCAGCGGGGGGAGGCAATGAGCAGTTCTTC. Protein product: CASSAGGGNEQFF.

The CDR3 nucleotides read TGTGCCAGCAGCGTCCTCAATGAGCAGTTCTTC. This sequence encodes CASSVLNEQFF. V usage is TRBV25-1 and J usage is TRBJ2-1; D is undetermined. Germline assignment: CDR1 MGHDK and CDR2 SYGVNS. The CDR3 runs to 11 residues. The ends were cut back, 6 bases at V and 6 bases at J, with 6 bases in the middle.

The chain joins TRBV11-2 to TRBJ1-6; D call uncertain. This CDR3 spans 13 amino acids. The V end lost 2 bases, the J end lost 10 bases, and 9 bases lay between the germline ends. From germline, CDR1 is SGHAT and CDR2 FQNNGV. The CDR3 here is CASSLLSRSPLHF. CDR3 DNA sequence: TGTGCCAGCAGCTTATTGAGCCGGTCACCCCTCCACTTT.

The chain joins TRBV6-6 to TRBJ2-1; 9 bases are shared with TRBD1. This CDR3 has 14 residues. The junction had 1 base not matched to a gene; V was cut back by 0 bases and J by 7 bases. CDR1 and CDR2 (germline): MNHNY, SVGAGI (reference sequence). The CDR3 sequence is CASSYSGQGNEQFF. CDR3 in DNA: TGTGCCAGCAGTTACTCTGGACAGGGGAATGAGCAGTTCTTC.

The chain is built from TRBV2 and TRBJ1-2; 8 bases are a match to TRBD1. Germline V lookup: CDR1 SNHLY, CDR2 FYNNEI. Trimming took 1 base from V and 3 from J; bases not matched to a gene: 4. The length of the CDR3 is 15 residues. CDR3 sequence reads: CASSEGTGSYYGYTF. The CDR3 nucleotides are TGTGCCAGCAGTGAAGGGACAGGGAGTTACTATGGCTACACCTTC.

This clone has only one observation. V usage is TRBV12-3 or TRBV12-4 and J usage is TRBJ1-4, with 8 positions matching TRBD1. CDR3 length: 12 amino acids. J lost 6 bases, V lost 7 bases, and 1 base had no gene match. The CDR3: CASTGGYEKLFF. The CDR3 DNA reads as TGTGCCAGCACAGGGGGCTATGAAAAACTGTTTTTT.

The CDR3 nucleotides are TGTGCCTGGGATCAGGGGGCCGTCTATGGCTACACCTTC. Translating it yields CAWDQGAVYGYTF. V and J are TRBV30 and TRBJ1-2; 8 bases map to TRBD1. Germline V gives CDR1 GTSNPN, CDR2 SVGIG (reference sequence). The CDR3 runs to 13 residues. Trimming removed 5 bases from V and 4 bases from J; junction bases left unmatched: 6.

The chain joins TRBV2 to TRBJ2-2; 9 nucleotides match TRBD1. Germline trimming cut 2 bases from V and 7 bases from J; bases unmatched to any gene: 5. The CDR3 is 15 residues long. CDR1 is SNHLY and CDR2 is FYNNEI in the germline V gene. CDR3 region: CASSETGGILGELFF. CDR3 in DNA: TGTGCCAGCAGTGAAACAGGGGGCATTCTCGGGGAGCTGTTTTTT.

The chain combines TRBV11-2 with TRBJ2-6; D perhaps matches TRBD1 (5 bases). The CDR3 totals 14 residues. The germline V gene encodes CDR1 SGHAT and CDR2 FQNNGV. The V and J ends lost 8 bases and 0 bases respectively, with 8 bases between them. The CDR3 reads CASRQGSGANVLTF. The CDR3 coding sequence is TGTGCCAGCCGCCAGGGCTCTGGGGCCAACGTCCTGACTTTC.

CDR3 DNA sequence: TGTGCCAGCAGTTCCCCGGGACAGGGTTGGAGCTCTCAGCCCCAGCATTTT. Residues: CASSSPGQGWSSQPQHF. V gene TRBV6-2 or TRBV6-3 combines with J gene TRBJ1-5; TRBD1 aligns across 9 bases. The CDR3 runs to 17 residues. V shed 4 bases, J shed 6 bases, and the junction held 13 bases outside the gene matches. Per germline, CDR1 MNHEY and CDR2 SVGEGT.

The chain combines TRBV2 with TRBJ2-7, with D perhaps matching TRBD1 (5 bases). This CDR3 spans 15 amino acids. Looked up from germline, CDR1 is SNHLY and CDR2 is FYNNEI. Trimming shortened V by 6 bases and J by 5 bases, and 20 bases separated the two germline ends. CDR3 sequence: CASSVDIAGRNEQYF. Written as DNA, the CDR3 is TGTGCCAGCAGCGTCGATATAGCAGGGCGGAACGAGCAGTACTTC.

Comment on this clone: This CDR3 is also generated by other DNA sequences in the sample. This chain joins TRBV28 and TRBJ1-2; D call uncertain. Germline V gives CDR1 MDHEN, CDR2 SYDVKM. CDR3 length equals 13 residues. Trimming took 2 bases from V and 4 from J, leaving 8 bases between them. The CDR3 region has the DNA TGTGCCAGCAGTTTAGAGCCTCTCTATGGCTACACCTTC. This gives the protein CASSLEPLYGYTF.

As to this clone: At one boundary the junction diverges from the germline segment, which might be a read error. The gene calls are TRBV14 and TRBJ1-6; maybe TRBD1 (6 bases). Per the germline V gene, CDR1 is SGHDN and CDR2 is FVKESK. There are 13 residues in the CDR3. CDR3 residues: CASSQAVQGSIYF. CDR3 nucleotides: TGTGCCAGCAGCCAAGCCGTACAGGGTTCGATCTACTTT.

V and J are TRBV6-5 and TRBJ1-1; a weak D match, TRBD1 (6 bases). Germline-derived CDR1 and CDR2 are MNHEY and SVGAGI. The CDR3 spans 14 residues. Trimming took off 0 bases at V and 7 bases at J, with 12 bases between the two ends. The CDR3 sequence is CASSYSDRPIEAFF. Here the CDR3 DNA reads TGTGCCAGCAGTTACTCGGACAGACCAATTGAAGCTTTCTTT.

The CDR3 bases are TGTGCCAGCAGCTTCGCTCCGGGAGCTAACTATGGCTACACCTTC. Amino acids: CASSFAPGANYGYTF. The chain has TRBV27 and TRBJ1-2; D gene uncertain. V lost 6 bases, J lost 0 bases, and 14 bases lay in between. From germline, CDR1 is MNHEY and CDR2 SMNVEV (reference sequence). The CDR3 spans 15 residues.

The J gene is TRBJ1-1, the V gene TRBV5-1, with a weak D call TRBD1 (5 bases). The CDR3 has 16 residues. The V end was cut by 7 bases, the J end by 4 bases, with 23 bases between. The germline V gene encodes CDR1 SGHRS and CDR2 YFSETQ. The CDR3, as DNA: TGCGCCAGCGCTATAAACTACGGGGGGGAGAGCACTGAAGCTTTCTTT. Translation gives CASAINYGGESTEAFF.

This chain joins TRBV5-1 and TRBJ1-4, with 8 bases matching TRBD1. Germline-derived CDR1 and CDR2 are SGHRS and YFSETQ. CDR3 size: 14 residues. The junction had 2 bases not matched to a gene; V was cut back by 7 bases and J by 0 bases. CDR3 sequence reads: CASAQGATNEKLFF. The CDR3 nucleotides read TGCGCCAGCGCACAGGGGGCAACTAATGAAAAACTGTTTTTT.

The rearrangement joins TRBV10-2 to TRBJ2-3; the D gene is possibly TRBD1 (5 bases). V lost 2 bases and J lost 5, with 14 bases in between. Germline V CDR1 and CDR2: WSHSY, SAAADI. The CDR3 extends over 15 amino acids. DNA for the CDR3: TGCGCCAGCAGTGAGCCCTTCAGGGCGAGAGATACGCAGTATTTT. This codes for CASSEPFRARDTQYF.

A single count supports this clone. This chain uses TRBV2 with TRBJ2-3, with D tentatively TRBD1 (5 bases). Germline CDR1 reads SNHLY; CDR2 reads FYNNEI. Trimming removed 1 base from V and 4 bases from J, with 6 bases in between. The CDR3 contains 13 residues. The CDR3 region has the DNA TGTGCCAGCAGTGAAGGGACACCAGATACGCAGTATTTT. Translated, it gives CASSEGTPDTQYF.